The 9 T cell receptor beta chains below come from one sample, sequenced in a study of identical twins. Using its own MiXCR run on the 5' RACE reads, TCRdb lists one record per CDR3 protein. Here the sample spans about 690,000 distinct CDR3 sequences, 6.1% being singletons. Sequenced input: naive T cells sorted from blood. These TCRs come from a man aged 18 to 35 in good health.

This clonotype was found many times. CDR3 sequence (DNA): TGTGCCAGCAGCCATAGCGGGGAGTCCTACAATGAGCAGTTCTTC. As protein: CASSHSGESYNEQFF. The chain joins TRBV7-8 to TRBJ2-1; TRBD2 agrees at 8 bases. Germline V gene lookup returns CDR1 SGHVS and CDR2 FQNEAQ. The CDR3 spans 15 residues. V shed 5 bases and J 1 base; nucleotides not matched to a gene: 4.

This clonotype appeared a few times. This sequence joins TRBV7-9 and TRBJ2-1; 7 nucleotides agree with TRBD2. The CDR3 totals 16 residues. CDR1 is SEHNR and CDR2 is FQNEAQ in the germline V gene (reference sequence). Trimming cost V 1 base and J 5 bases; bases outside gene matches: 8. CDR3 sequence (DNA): TGTGCCAGCAGCTTAGAGCGGGGTTACCTCGACAATGAGCAGTTCTTC. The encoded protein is CASSLERGYLDNEQFF.

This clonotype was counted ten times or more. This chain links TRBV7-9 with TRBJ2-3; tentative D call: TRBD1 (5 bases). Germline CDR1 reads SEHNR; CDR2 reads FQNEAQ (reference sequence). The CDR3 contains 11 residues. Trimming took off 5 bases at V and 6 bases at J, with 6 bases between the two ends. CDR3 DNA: TGTGCCAGCAGCAAGGGGGATACGCAGTATTTT. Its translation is CASSKGDTQYF.

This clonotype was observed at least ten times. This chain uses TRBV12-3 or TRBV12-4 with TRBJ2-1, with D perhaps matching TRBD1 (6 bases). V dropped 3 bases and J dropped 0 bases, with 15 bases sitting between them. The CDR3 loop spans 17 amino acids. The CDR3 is CASSFNRESSSYNEQFF. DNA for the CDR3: TGTGCCAGCAGTTTTAACAGGGAGTCGAGCTCCTACAATGAGCAGTTCTTC.

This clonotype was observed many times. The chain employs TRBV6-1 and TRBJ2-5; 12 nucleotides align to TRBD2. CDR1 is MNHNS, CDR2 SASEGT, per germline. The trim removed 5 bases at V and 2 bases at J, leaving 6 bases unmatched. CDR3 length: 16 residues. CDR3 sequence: CASSPTSGSLQETQYF. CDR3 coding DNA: TGTGCCAGCAGTCCGACTAGCGGGAGTTTGCAAGAGACCCAGTACTTC.

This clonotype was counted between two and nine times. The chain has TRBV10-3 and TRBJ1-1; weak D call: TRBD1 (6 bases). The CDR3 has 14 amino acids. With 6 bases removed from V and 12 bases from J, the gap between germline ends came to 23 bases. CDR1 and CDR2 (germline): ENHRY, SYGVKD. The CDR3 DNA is TGTGCCATCAGGAGTTGGACAGAAAATGAAGAAACTTTCTTT. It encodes CAIRSWTENEETFF.

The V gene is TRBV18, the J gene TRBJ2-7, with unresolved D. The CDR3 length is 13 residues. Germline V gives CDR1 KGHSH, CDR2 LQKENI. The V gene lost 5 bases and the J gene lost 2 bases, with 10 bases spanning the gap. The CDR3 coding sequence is TGTGCCAGCTCAGACGGCAGGACCTACGAGCAGTACGTC. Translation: CASSDGRTYEQYV.

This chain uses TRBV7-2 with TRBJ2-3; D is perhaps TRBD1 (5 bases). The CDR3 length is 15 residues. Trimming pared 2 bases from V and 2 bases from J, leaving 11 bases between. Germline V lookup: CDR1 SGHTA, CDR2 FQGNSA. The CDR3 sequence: CASSLTSGFTDTQYF. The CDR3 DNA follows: TGTGCCAGCAGCTTAACCTCAGGGTTCACAGATACGCAGTATTTT.

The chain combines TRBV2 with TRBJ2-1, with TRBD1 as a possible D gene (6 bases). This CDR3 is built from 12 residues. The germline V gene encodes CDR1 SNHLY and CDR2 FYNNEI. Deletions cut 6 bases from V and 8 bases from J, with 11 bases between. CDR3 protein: CASRQGFYEQFF. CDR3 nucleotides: TGTGCCAGCAGACAGGGATTTTATGAGCAGTTCTTC.